In this sample, the clone carrying this TCR beta chain turned up once. Antigen specificity is unknown. The CDR3 extends over 15 amino acids. The germline V and J ends were trimmed by 1 base and 0 bases, with 8 bases remaining between them. CDR1 and CDR2 from the germline V gene are SGHRS and YFSETQ. The time point was: cycle 4 day 1 (C4D1), after 5 to 7 weeks of nivolumab. Brentuximab vedotin exposure varied, and every patient relapsed after autologous stem cell transplantation. Progressive disease, partial response or complete response was each patient's best response. Generated by immunoSEQ multiplex PCR, the TCRdb table keeps only in-frame clones and is missing some. The sample lists about 25,000 clones; about 86% were seen once. The data originate from a study of PD-1 blockade in classical Hodgkin lymphoma. Whole-study results and caveats: Sources of repertoire differences remain undefined, possibly disease activity or prior therapy. Any patient who commenced nivolumab under 1 year after ASCT was excluded. Similar baseline diversity was found in complete responders and newly diagnosed patients.

This rearrangement joins TRBV5-1 to TRBJ2-1; possibly TRBD2 for D (5 bases). The sequence derives from a human donor with classical Hodgkin lymphoma. The specimen comprised peripheral blood mononuclear cells (PBMCs), sampled before the fourth cycle of nivolumab. CDR3 bases: TGCGCCAGCAGCTTGCGTACTAGCTCCTACAATGAGCAGTTCTTC. Amino acid sequence: CASSLRTSSYNEQFF.